This T cell receptor beta chain appears in the sequencing data of a study of T cell responses to AZD1222 COVID-19 vaccine. Using immunoSEQ multiplex PCR, the repertoire was profiled, and TCRdb retains in-frame clones only, with some absent. The repertoire holds some 120,000 clones, with about 90% as singletons. On this clone itself: Its antigen is currently unknown.

Findings of the study overall: There were vaccine-associated CD4 TCRs across spike, dominant at 160-218 and 743-854. Unmutated variant regions are reportedly targeted by nearly half of spike-specific TCRs. Clonal diversity was possibly underestimated, and the donors were mostly white British, with more females. Sampled repertoires all dated from after the peak T cell response.

The origin of this receptor is an adult in good health. The starting material was peripheral blood, obtained on day 0 of AZD1222 vaccination.

The CDR3 region is CASSLGQPTDTQYF. CDR3 DNA: TGCGCCAGCAGCTTGGGACAGCCCACAGATACGCAGTATTTT. The J gene is TRBJ2-3, the V gene TRBV5-1, with a possible D match to TRBD1 (5 bases). Germline V CDR1 and CDR2: SGHRS, YFSETQ. This CDR3 comprises 14 residues. V lost 0 bases to trimming and J lost 2 bases, with 7 bases between them.